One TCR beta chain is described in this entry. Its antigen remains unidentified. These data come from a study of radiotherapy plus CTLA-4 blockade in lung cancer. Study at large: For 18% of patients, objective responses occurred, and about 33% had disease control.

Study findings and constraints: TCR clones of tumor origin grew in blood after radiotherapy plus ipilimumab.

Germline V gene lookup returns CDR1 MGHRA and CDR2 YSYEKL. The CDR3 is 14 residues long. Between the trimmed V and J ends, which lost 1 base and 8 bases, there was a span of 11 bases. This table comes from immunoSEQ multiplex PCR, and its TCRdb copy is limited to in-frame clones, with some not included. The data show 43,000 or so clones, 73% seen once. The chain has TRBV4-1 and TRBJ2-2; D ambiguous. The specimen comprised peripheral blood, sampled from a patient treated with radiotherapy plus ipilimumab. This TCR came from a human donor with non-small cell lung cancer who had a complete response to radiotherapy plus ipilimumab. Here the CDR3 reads CASSQGGRLGELFF. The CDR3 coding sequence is TGCGCCAGCAGCCAAGGAGGCCGTCTAGGGGAGCTGTTTTTT.